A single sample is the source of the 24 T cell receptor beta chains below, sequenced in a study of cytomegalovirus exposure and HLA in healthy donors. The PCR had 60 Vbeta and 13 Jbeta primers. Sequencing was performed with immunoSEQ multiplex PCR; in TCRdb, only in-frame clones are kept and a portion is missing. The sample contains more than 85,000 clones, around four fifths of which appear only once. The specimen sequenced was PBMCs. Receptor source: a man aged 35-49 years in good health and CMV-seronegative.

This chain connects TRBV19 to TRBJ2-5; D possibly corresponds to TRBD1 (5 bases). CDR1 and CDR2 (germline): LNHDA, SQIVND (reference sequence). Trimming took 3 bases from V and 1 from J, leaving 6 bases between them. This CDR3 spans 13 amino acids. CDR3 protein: CASSIDSQETQYF. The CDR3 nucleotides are TGTGCCAGTAGTATTGACAGCCAAGAGACCCAGTACTTC.

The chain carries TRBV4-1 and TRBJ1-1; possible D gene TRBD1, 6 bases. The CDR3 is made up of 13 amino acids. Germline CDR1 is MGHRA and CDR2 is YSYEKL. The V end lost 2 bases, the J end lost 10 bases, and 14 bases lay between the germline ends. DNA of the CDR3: TGCGCCAGCAGCCAACAGGGGACATCCCGAGCTTTCTTT. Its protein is CASSQQGTSRAFF.

The CDR3 here is CASSLGTGLYEQYF. CDR3 DNA sequence: TGCGCCAGCAGCTTGGGGACAGGGCTTTACGAGCAGTACTTC. This chain joins TRBV5-1 and TRBJ2-5; 8 bases align to TRBD1. The tail of the sequence fits TRBJ2-7 better, so the J call may be wrong. CDR1 and CDR2 from the germline V gene are SGHRS and YFSETQ. The CDR3 contains 14 residues.

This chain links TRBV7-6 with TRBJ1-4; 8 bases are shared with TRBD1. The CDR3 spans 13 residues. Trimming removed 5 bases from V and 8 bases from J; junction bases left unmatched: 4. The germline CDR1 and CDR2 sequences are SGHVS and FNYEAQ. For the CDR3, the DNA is TGTGCCAGCAGCCGTACAGGGGGGGAAAAACTGTTTTTT. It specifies CASSRTGGEKLFF.

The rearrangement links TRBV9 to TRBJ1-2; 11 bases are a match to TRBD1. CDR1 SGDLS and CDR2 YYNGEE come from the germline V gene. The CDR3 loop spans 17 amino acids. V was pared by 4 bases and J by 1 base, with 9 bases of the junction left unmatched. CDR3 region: CASSLGQGAGDNYGYTF. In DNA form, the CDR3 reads TGTGCCAGCAGCCTAGGACAGGGGGCGGGGGATAACTATGGCTACACCTTC.

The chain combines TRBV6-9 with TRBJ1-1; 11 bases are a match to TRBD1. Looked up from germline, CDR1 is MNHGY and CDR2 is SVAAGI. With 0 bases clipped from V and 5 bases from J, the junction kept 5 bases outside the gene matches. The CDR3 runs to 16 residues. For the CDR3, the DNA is TGTGCCAGCAGTTATTCCGGGACAGGGGGAAGAACTGAAGCTTTCTTT. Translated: CASSYSGTGGRTEAFF.

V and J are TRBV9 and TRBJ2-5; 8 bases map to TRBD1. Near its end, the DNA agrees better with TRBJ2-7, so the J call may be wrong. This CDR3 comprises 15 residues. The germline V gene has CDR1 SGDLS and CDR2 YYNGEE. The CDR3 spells CASSVSGQDPHEQYF. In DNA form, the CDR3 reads TGTGCCAGCAGCGTATCGGGACAGGATCCCCACGAGCAGTACTTC.

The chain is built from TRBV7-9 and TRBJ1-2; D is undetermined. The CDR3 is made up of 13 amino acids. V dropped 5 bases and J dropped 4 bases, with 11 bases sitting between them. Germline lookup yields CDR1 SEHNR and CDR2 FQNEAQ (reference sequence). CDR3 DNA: TGTGCCAGCAGCCTCGGAGGGATCTATGGCTACACCTTC. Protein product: CASSLGGIYGYTF.

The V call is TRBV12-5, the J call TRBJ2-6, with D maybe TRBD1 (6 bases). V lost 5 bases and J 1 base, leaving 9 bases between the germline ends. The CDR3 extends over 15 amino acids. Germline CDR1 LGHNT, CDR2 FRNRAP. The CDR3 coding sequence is TGTGCTAGTGGTACAGGGAATTCTGGGGCCAACGTCCTGACTTTC. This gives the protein CASGTGNSGANVLTF.

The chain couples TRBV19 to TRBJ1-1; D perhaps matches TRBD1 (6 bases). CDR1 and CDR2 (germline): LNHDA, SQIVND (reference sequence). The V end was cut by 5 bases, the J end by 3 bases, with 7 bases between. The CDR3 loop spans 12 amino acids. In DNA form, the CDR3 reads TGTGCCAGTAGTGCAGGGGACACTGAAGCTTTCTTT. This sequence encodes CASSAGDTEAFF.

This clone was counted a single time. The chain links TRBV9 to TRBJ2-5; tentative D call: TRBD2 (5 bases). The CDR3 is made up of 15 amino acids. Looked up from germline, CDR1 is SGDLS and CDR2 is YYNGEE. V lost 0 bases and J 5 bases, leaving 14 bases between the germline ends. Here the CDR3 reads CASSVDARAGETQYF. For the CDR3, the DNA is TGTGCCAGCAGCGTAGACGCCCGCGCGGGTGAGACCCAGTACTTC.

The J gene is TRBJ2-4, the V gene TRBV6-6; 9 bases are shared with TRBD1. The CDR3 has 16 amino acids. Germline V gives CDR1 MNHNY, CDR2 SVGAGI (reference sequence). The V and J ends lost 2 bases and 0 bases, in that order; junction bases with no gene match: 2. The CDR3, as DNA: TGTGCCAGCAGTTACCCGGGACAGGGAGCCAAAAACATTCAGTACTTC. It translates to CASSYPGQGAKNIQYF.

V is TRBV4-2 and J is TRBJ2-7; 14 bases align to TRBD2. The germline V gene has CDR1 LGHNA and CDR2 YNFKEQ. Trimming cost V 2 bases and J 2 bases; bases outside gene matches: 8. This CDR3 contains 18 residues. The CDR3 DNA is TGTGCCAGCAGCCAACCGGGACTAGCGGGGGAAGGGGCCTACGAGCAGTACTTC. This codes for CASSQPGLAGEGAYEQYF.

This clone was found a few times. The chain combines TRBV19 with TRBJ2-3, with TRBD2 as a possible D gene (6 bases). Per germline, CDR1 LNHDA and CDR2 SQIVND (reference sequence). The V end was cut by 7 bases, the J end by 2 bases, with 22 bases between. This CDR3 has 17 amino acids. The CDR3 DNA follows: TGTGCCAGTAATCCTTCTGGGACTGAAACCTCCACAGATACGCAGTATTTT. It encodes CASNPSGTETSTDTQYF.

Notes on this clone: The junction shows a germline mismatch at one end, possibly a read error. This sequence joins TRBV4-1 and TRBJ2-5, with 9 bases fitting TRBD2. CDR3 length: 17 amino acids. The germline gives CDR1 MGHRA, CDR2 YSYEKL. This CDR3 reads CANSHDELAGFFETQYF. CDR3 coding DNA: TGCGCCAACAGCCATGATGAGCTAGCGGGGTTTTTTGAGACCCAGTACTTC.

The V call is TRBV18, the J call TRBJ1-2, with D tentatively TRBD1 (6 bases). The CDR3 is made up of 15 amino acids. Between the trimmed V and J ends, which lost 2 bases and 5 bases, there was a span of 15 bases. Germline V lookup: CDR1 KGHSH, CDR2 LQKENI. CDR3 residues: CASSPESGQTYGYTF. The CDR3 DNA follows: TGTGCCAGCTCACCAGAATCGGGACAAACGTATGGCTACACCTTC.

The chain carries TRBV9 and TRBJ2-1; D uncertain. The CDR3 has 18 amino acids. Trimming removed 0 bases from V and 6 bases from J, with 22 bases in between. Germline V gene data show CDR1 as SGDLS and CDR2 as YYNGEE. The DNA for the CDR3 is TGTGCCAGCAGCGTAGCTCCGTTCCCTCTTGGCCCCCGCAATGAGCAGTTCTTC. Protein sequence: CASSVAPFPLGPRNEQFF.

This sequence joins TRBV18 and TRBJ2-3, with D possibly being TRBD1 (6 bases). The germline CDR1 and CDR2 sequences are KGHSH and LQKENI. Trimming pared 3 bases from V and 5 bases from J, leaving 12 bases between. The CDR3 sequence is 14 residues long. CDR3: CASSPQGRIDTQYF. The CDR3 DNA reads TGTGCCAGCTCACCTCAGGGGCGGATAGATACGCAGTATTTT.

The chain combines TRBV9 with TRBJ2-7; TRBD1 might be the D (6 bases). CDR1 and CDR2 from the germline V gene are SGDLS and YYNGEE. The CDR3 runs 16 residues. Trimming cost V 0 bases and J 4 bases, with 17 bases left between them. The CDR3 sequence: CASSVGVGGNWYEQYF. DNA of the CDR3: TGTGCCAGCAGCGTAGGGGTAGGGGGAAATTGGTACGAGCAGTACTTC.

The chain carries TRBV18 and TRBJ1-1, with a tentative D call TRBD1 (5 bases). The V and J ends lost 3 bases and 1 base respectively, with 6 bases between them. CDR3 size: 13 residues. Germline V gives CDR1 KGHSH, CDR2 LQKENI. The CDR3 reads CASSPTGNTEAFF. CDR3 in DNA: TGTGCCAGCTCACCTACAGGGAACACTGAAGCTTTCTTT.

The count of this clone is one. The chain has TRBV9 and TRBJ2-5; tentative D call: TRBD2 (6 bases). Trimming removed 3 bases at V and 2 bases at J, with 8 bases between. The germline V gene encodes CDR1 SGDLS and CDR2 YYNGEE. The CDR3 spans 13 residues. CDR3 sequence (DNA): TGTGCCAGCAGCGAGGCGGGACAAGAGACCCAGTACTTC. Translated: CASSEAGQETQYF.

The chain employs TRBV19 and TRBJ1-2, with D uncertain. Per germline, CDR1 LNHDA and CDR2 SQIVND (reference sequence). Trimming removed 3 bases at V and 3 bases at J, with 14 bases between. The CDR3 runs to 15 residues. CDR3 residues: CASSMPIVVDYGYTF. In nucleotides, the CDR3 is TGTGCCAGTAGTATGCCCATAGTCGTGGACTATGGCTACACCTTC.

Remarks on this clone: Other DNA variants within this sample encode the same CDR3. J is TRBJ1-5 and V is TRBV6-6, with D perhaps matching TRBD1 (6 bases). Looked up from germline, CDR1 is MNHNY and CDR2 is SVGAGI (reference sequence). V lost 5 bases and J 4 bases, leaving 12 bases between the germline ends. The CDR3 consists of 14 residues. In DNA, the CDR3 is TGTGCCAGCAGTGGGGGCCTAGGTAATCAGCCCCAGCATTTT. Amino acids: CASSGGLGNQPQHF.

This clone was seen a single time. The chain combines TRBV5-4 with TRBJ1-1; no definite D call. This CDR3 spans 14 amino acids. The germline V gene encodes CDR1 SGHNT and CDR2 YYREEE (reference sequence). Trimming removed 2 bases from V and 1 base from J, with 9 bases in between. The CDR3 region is CASSFNRQNTEAFF. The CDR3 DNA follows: TGTGCCAGCAGCTTTAACAGACAGAACACTGAAGCTTTCTTT.